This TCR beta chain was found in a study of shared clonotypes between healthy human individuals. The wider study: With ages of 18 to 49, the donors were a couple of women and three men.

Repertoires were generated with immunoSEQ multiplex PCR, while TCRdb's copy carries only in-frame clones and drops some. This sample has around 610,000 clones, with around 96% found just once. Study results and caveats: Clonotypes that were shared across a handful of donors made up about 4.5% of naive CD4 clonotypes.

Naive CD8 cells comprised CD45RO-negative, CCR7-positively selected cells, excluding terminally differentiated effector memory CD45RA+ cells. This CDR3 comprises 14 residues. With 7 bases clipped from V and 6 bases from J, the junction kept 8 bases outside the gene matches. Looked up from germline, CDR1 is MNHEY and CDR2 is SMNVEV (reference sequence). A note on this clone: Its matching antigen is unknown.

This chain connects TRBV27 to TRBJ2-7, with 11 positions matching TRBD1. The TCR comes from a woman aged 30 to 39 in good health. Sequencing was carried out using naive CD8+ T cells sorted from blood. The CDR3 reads CASKIGQGAFEQYF. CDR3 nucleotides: TGTGCCAGCAAAATAGGACAGGGGGCCTTCGAGCAGTACTTC.